Each of the 2 T cell receptor beta chains below was sequenced from the same sample in a study of T cells in localized non-small cell lung cancer. Profiled with immunoSEQ multiplex PCR; TCRdb holds only in-frame clones, not every one. Among under 3,500 clones listed, roughly 20% were seen once. Sequencing used lung tumor tissue, obtained before any cancer treatment. The receptors were sampled from a woman aged 35-75 years with stage I lung adenocarcinoma.

Judged by abundance, this clone is medium-sized. This rearrangement joins TRBV9 to TRBJ2-5, with unresolved D. V shed 0 bases and J shed 1 base, with 4 bases lying between them. Germline V lookup: CDR1 SGDLS, CDR2 YYNGEE. CDR3 length: 13 amino acids. The CDR3 DNA follows: TGTGCCAGCAGCGTAGGTCCCCAAGAGACCCAGTACTTC. Its protein is CASSVGPQETQYF.

By share of the sample, this clone is medium-sized (0.01 to 0.1%). The gene calls are TRBV11-3 and TRBJ2-3; no clear D gene. Trimming left V 0 bases short and J 2 bases short, with 9 bases between. CDR1 and CDR2 from the germline V gene are SGHNT and YENEEA. This CDR3 comprises 15 residues. The CDR3 DNA follows: TGTGCCAGCAGCTTAGAGGGGTTCCCCACAGATACGCAGTATTTT. This encodes CASSLEGFPTDTQYF.